The 26 T cell receptor beta chains given below trace back to one sample, sequenced in a study of radiotherapy plus CTLA-4 blockade in lung cancer. The protocol was immunoSEQ multiplex PCR, while the TCRdb copy is restricted to in-frame clones and leaves out a portion. Counted here are tens of thousands of clones, roughly 75% occurring once; the ten biggest clones make up less than 7.5%. Sequenced here: peripheral blood, sampled from a patient treated with radiotherapy plus ipilimumab. The source of these receptors is a human donor with non-small cell lung cancer who had a complete response to radiotherapy plus ipilimumab.

This clone showed up just once. The chain is built from TRBV28 and TRBJ2-7; D not certain. The CDR3 contains 11 residues. The germline V gene encodes CDR1 MDHEN and CDR2 SYDVKM. CDR3: CASSSRSFPIV. CDR3 nucleotides: TGTGCCAGCAGTTCTCGGTCTTTTCCCATCGTC.

Concerning this clone: An end of the junction does not agree with germline; a read error may underlie this. The CDR3 DNA is TGCAGCCCAACAGGGTCCTGCAATGAGCAGTTCTTC. Its translation: CSPTGSCNEQFF. V and J are TRBV29-1 and TRBJ2-1, with D possibly matching TRBD1 (6 bases). This CDR3 is built from 12 residues. The germline V gene has CDR1 SQVTM and CDR2 ANQGSEA.

The genes are TRBV9 and TRBJ2-5, with 11 bases identical to TRBD2. Trimming took 2 bases from V and 4 from J; bases not matched to a gene: 4. From germline, CDR1 is SGDLS and CDR2 YYNGEE. This CDR3 spans 15 amino acids. CDR3 DNA: TGTGCCAGCAGCGTTGGGCTAGCGGGAGGAGAGACCCAGTACTTC. The encoded protein is CASSVGLAGGETQYF.

This chain connects TRBV6-5 to TRBJ1-2, with D possibly TRBD1 on 6 matching bases. The CDR3 extends over 13 amino acids. The V gene's germline CDR1 is MNHEY and CDR2 SVGAGI. Trimming removed 6 bases at V and 8 bases at J, with 16 bases between. The CDR3: CASSIRGFRGYTF. DNA for the CDR3: TGTGCCAGCAGCATCAGGGGTTTCAGGGGCTACACCTTC.

CDR3 sequence (DNA): TGTGCCAGCAGTAACAGGGGGGAAGGCTCCTACGAGCAGTACTTC. Protein sequence: CASSNRGEGSYEQYF. V is TRBV7-2 and J is TRBJ2-7; the match to TRBD1 covers 8 bases. This CDR3 has 15 residues. The junction had 7 bases not matched to a gene; V was cut back by 6 bases and J by 0 bases. Germline assignment: CDR1 SGHTA and CDR2 FQGNSA.

V usage is TRBV7-8 and J usage is TRBJ1-2, with D possibly TRBD1 on 5 matching bases. The CDR3 contains 13 residues. The V gene's germline CDR1 is SGHVS and CDR2 FQNEAQ. V lost 3 bases and J lost 12, with 17 bases in between. CDR3 sequence reads: CASSFPGTPFNTF. The CDR3 DNA reads as TGTGCCAGCAGCTTCCCCGGGACCCCCTTTAACACCTTC.

V and J are TRBV18 and TRBJ2-3; TRBD1 agrees at 7 bases. Trimming cost V 4 bases and J 2 bases; bases outside gene matches: 6. From germline, CDR1 is KGHSH and CDR2 LQKENI. This CDR3 spans 15 amino acids. The DNA for the CDR3 is TGTGCCAGCTCACGGGACAGCCGGTACACAGATACGCAGTATTTT. Protein sequence: CASSRDSRYTDTQYF.

This chain uses TRBV9 with TRBJ1-2, with 7 bases lining up with TRBD1. The trim removed 3 bases at V and 4 bases at J, leaving 9 bases unmatched. This CDR3 spans 15 amino acids. The germline CDR1 and CDR2 sequences are SGDLS and YYNGEE. The CDR3 DNA reads as TGTGCCAGCAGCGATAGAATGGACAGGTCCTATGGCTACACCTTC. This sequence encodes CASSDRMDRSYGYTF.

CDR3 amino acids: CASSPIRQYGNTIYF. The CDR3 DNA is TGTGCCAGCTCACCAATCAGACAATATGGAAACACCATATATTTT. The chain employs TRBV18 and TRBJ1-3, with no clear D. With 2 bases removed from V and 3 bases from J, the gap between germline ends came to 11 bases. In germline, CDR1 is KGHSH, CDR2 LQKENI. This CDR3 is 15 amino acids long.

This rearrangement joins TRBV9 to TRBJ2-3; no definite D call. CDR1 is SGDLS and CDR2 is YYNGEE in the germline V gene. Trimming removed 0 bases from V and 3 bases from J, with 11 bases in between. The length of the CDR3 is 15 residues. DNA for the CDR3: TGTGCCAGCAGCGTAGGCCAGCGTCAAACAGATACGCAGTATTTT. It encodes CASSVGQRQTDTQYF.

This chain links TRBV5-6 with TRBJ2-4, with D unresolved. Germline CDR1 SGHDT, CDR2 YYEEEE. The CDR3 spans 15 residues. Deletions cut 0 bases from V and 7 bases from J, with 14 bases between. The CDR3 spells CASSLGPDHGNIQYF. The CDR3 coding sequence is TGTGCCAGCAGCTTGGGCCCTGACCACGGCAACATTCAGTACTTC.

This chain joins TRBV5-1 and TRBJ2-3; D not resolved. The V gene's germline CDR1 is SGHRS and CDR2 YFSETQ. V lost 6 bases and J 6 bases, leaving 14 bases between the germline ends. The CDR3 runs to 13 residues. For the CDR3, the DNA is TGCGCCAGCAACCCCCCTCCTTCGGATACGCAGTATTTT. Encoded protein: CASNPPPSDTQYF.

This clone is labeled medium-sized. CDR3 DNA: TGTGCCAGCAGTTACAGCGCAGGGTGGGTCAATGAGCAGTTCTTC. Translation: CASSYSAGWVNEQFF. The chain employs TRBV6-5 and TRBJ2-1; TRBD1 is a possible D gene (5 bases). V was trimmed by 2 bases and J by 6 bases, leaving 14 bases between them. The CDR3 runs to 15 residues. Germline loops: CDR1 MNHEY, CDR2 SVGAGI.

This chain connects TRBV4-1 to TRBJ1-5; TRBD1 matches 8 bases. Trimming at V came to 0 bases and at J to 2 bases, leaving 0 bases not matched to a gene. The germline CDR1 and CDR2 sequences are MGHRA and YSYEKL. The CDR3 sequence is 15 residues long. The CDR3 region is CASSQEDRGNQPQHF. DNA of the CDR3: TGCGCCAGCAGCCAAGAGGACAGGGGCAATCAGCCCCAGCATTTT.

This chain uses TRBV9 with TRBJ2-3, with 9 bases identical to TRBD2. V shed 0 bases and J 0 bases; nucleotides not matched to a gene: 2. The CDR3 consists of 16 residues. The germline gives CDR1 SGDLS, CDR2 YYNGEE. Here the CDR3 DNA reads TGTGCCAGCAGCGTAGGACTAGCGGATAGCACAGATACGCAGTATTTT. Translated, it gives CASSVGLADSTDTQYF.

This chain connects TRBV6-5 to TRBJ2-7; 8 bases map to TRBD1. This CDR3 spans 14 amino acids. V trimming: 6 bases; J trimming: 3 bases; junction bases outside the gene matches: 7. CDR1 is MNHEY and CDR2 is SVGAGI in the germline V gene. The CDR3 loop reads CASRHGQGYYEQYF. CDR3 DNA sequence: TGTGCCAGCAGACATGGACAGGGATACTACGAGCAGTACTTC.

This clone is a singleton in its sample. The chain joins TRBV6-6 to TRBJ1-5, with D maybe TRBD1 (6 bases). Trimming took 7 bases from V and 5 from J, leaving 12 bases between them. The CDR3 consists of 13 residues. Germline assignment: CDR1 MNHNY and CDR2 SVGAGI (reference sequence). The CDR3 sequence is CASNWEGDQPQHF. The DNA for the CDR3 is TGTGCCAGCAATTGGGAGGGGGATCAGCCCCAGCATTTT.

The chain couples TRBV10-1 to TRBJ2-2; no reliable D call. V was pared by 6 bases and J by 0 bases, with 8 bases between. Germline CDR1 reads WNHNN; CDR2 reads SYGVQD (reference sequence). CDR3 length: 14 residues. DNA of the CDR3: TGCGCCAGCAGCCCTCCGGCGAACACCGGGGAGCTGTTTTTT. Residues: CASSPPANTGELFF.

CDR3 sequence (DNA): TGTGCCAGCAGCGTAGAAGTTAGAGGAAATCAGCCCCAGCATTTT. It translates to CASSVEVRGNQPQHF. This rearrangement joins TRBV9 to TRBJ1-5; D ambiguous. This CDR3 has 15 amino acids. The germline CDR1 and CDR2 sequences are SGDLS and YYNGEE. V gave up 0 bases and J gave up 4 bases, with 11 bases separating them.

The chain carries TRBV6-5 and TRBJ1-1; TRBD1 might be the D (5 bases). The CDR3 has 14 residues. V lost 5 bases and J lost 5, with 15 bases in between. Germline CDR1 reads MNHEY; CDR2 reads SVGAGI. DNA for the CDR3: TGTGCCAGCAGTAGGGACTCCTGGGGTACTGAAGCTTTCTTT. Its protein product is CASSRDSWGTEAFF.

In this sample, this clone turned up a few times. The J gene is TRBJ1-3, the V gene TRBV9, with D maybe TRBD1 (6 bases). Germline CDR1 and CDR2: SGDLS and YYNGEE. The ends were cut back, 0 bases at V and 3 bases at J, with 7 bases in the middle. The length of the CDR3 is 14 residues. The CDR3 here is CASSVGGGGNTIYF. CDR3 nucleotides: TGTGCCAGCAGCGTAGGAGGGGGTGGAAACACCATATATTTT.

The chain is built from TRBV27 and TRBJ2-3; the D gene is possibly TRBD2 (5 bases). The CDR3 extends over 14 amino acids. V was trimmed by 3 bases and J by 5 bases, leaving 12 bases between them. Germline V CDR1 and CDR2: MNHEY, SMNVEV (reference sequence). In nucleotides, the CDR3 is TGTGCCAGCAGTTTTCGGGGAGCCAGAGATACGCAGTATTTT. This translates into CASSFRGARDTQYF.

The J gene is TRBJ2-7, the V gene TRBV18, with D possibly TRBD2 on 7 matching bases. The germline V gene has CDR1 KGHSH and CDR2 LQKENI. Trimming stripped 1 base from V and 3 bases from J, with 10 bases between. CDR3 length: 14 residues. Here the CDR3 reads CASSPRGGSYEQYV. DNA of the CDR3: TGTGCCAGCTCACCACGGGGGGGCAGCTACGAGCAGTACGTC.

The chain employs TRBV10-3 and TRBJ2-1; TRBD1 agrees at 8 bases. Germline loops: CDR1 ENHRY, CDR2 SYGVKD. With 10 bases clipped from V and 6 bases from J, the junction kept 11 bases outside the gene matches. The CDR3 covers 14 residues. CDR3 bases: TGTGCCACCGGAGCGACAGGGGAAATCAATGAGCAGTTCTTC. This gives the protein CATGATGEINEQFF.

The V and J genes are TRBV4-3 and TRBJ2-3; D unresolved. CDR1 LGHNA and CDR2 YSLEER come from the germline V gene. V was trimmed by 0 bases and J by 1 base, leaving 8 bases between them. The CDR3 has 15 residues. The CDR3 DNA reads as TGCGCCAGCAGCCAAGACCGACAACGCACAGATACGCAGTATTTT. Its protein is CASSQDRQRTDTQYF.

To note about this clone: Different DNA sequences within this sample yield the same CDR3. This chain links TRBV6-5 with TRBJ1-1, with D possibly TRBD1 on 6 matching bases. This CDR3 spans 15 amino acids. In germline, CDR1 is MNHEY, CDR2 SVGAGI. V lost 9 bases, J lost 4 bases, and 21 bases lay in between. The CDR3 region has the DNA TGTGCCAGTAGGATTCAACTCAGAGGGGGCACTGAAGCTTTCTTT. Residues: CASRIQLRGGTEAFF.